This TCR beta chain originates from a study of shared clonotypes between healthy human individuals (TCRdb year 2020). Regarding the complete study: A couple of women and a few men aged 18 to 49 years were included in the cohort. To estimate repertoire size and how much clonotypes are shared between individuals, the study performed deep sequencing of blood TCR repertoires from a few healthy adults. To increase sequencing depth and limit assay-specific biases, TCR repertoire library preparation and sequencing were carried out by different laboratories using diverse techniques. Each donor's leukapheresis produced roughly between roughly 0.85 and 10 billion PBMCs. General findings and caveats noted by the study authors: The genetic and exposure-history diversity represented was limited by the small number of donors. Sampling was restricted to blood, and TCR repertoires in tissue are likely to differ from TCR repertoires in blood. Pairwise subsampling led to the expectation that sequencing depth would affect the degree of clonotype sharing among donors.

Healthy HIV-negative adults with no recently reported acute infections or vaccinations were included as donors. Every donor was a Caucasian adult living in Nashville, Tennessee, USA. In the unsorted samples, 87 million or so PBMCs were counted, and genomic DNA was extracted using the QIAamp DNA Blood Mini kit. After blood collection by leukapheresis, PBMCs were isolated using Ficoll-Histopaque density gradient centrifugation and then cryopreserved in the vapor phase of liquid nitrogen. The germline V gene gives CDR1 as SGHTA and CDR2 as FQGNSA. Measured from the cysteine to the phenylalanine, the CDR3 is 14 residues long. The kept DNA is CDR3 alone, 42 bases in frame from the first base. V is cut back by 6 bases and J by 6 bases, with 11 bases in the junction unmatched. TCR CDR3 regions were amplified from genomic DNA by multiplex PCR using the deep immunoSEQ assay. For each cell subset, the extracted genomic DNA was distributed evenly across all wells of several immunoSEQ 96-well plates, and each plate served as one replicate. For unsorted PBMC, each replicate PCR was loaded with roughly 330 ng genomic DNA, equivalent to 30,000 or so T cell genomes. Genomic DNA from unsorted PBMC was sequenced over ten immunoSEQ deep assay plates. The purified libraries were quantified using a Qubit 3.0 fluorometer, sized with a Bioanalyzer 2100, and then quantified again using the KAPA Library Quantification kit. Each immunoSEQ 96-well plate was sequenced on its own single-read 150-cycle Illumina NextSeq 550 flow cell. In the authors' own workflow: Because the immunoSEQ output included only junctional sequences and no quality scores, the filtering could not be the same as the filtering used for full-length reads. To assign V/J genes and CDR3, sequences were annotated against IMGT germline references using PyIR, a Python wrapper for IgBLAST v1.9. Reads with weak V/J assignments (E-value above 1e-6), missing CDR3, stop codons, out-of-frame junctions, or ambiguous translated residues were removed. A V3J clonotype was defined by an identical inferred V gene, J gene, and CDR3 amino acid sequence. The percentage overlap between two repertoires was calculated by dividing the number of shared unique clonotypes by the size of the smaller repertoire. Repertoire richness was assessed with RTK rarefaction, the Chao1 estimator, and Recon v2.1 estimates of unobserved clonotypes. As stored in TCRdb, this immuneACCESS dataset retains in-frame rearrangements with V and J assigned. A fraction of the clones does not appear; measured against another copy, unresolved V genes explain less than half of the discrepancy, and the remainder lacks a known reason. Clonal size and the V and J genes are those of that table, whereas D and trimming came from the DNA. This sample lists some 92,000 clones; 40% to 55% were detected once. Over 12% of the sample rests with the top ten.

As for this clone: The antigen it recognizes is unknown. Base quality data are lacking; no much larger clone is found one base away.

This clonotype was sampled from a woman aged 40-49 years in good health. Some clones in this sample may be carry-over from other donors' samples. The source material was PBMCs. This chain joins TRBV7-2 to TRBJ2-7, with TRBD1 identical over 7 junction bases. CDR3 protein: CASSWVGQLVEQYF. At the DNA level, the sequence is TGTGCCAGCAGTTGGGTGGGACAGCTTGTCGAGCAGTACTTC. The variable domain in full, with residues beyond the CDR3 obtained from the reference TRBV7-2 and TRBJ2-7 genes, is GAGVSQSPSNKVTEKGKDVELRCDPISGHTALYWYRQSLGQGLEFLIYFQGNSAPDKSGLPSDRFSAERTGGSVSTLTIQRTQQEDSAVYLCASSWVGQLVEQYFGPGTRLTVT.